This passage covers 12 T cell receptor beta chains from one sample sequenced in a study of OX40 agonist ivuxolimab in advanced cancers. Profiled with immunoSEQ multiplex PCR; TCRdb holds only in-frame clones, not every one. Among some 100,000 clones listed, 80% to 95% were seen once. The sample was CD4+ or CD8+ T cells sorted from blood, taken in a trial of the OX40 agonist ivuxolimab. The receptor source for this set is an adult with an advanced solid tumor such as melanoma, head and neck, liver or kidney cancer.

The rearrangement joins TRBV14 to TRBJ1-1, with 9 nucleotides matching TRBD1. Per the germline V gene, CDR1 is SGHDN and CDR2 is FVKESK. Trimming took 4 bases from V and 1 from J; bases not matched to a gene: 7. CDR3 size: 16 residues. The CDR3 protein is CASSRFLQGANTEAFF. The CDR3 DNA reads TGTGCCAGCAGCCGTTTCCTACAGGGGGCGAACACTGAAGCTTTCTTT.

The chain uses TRBV28 and TRBJ1-5; weak D call: TRBD1 (6 bases). This CDR3 comprises 18 residues. Germline assignment: CDR1 MDHEN and CDR2 SYDVKM. Deletions cut 2 bases from V and 0 bases from J, with 17 bases between. This CDR3 reads CASSLGGRARDSNQPQHF. The CDR3 DNA reads as TGTGCCAGCAGTTTAGGGGGCAGGGCGAGAGATAGCAATCAGCCCCAGCATTTT. Full variable domain (remainder filled in from reference TRBV28 and TRBJ1-5): DVKVTQSSRYLVKRTGEKVFLECVQDMDHENMFWYRQDPGLGLRLIYFSYDVKMKEKGDIPEGYSVSREKKERFSLILESASTNQTSMYLCASSLGGRARDSNQPQHFGDGTRLSIL.

The chain uses TRBV7-6 and TRBJ2-2; 9 nucleotides match TRBD1. Germline V gene data show CDR1 as SGHVS and CDR2 as FNYEAQ. There are 15 residues in the CDR3. J lost 7 bases, V lost 2 bases, and 5 bases had no gene match. CDR3 region: CASSLKQGAVGELFF. CDR3 DNA: TGTGCCAGCAGCTTAAAACAGGGGGCAGTCGGGGAGCTGTTTTTT.

Here the CDR3 reads CASSEIARNNEQFF. As DNA, the CDR3 is TGTGCCAGCAGTGAAATAGCGCGGAACAATGAGCAGTTCTTC. The chain carries TRBV2 and TRBJ2-1, with D perhaps TRBD2 (5 bases). CDR1 and CDR2 (germline): SNHLY, FYNNEI. V lost 2 bases to trimming and J lost 5 bases, with 10 bases between them. CDR3 length: 14 residues. The full variable domain, completed using reference TRBV2 and TRBJ2-1, is EPEVTQTPSHQVTQMGQEVILRCVPISNHLYFYWYRQILGQKVEFLVSFYNNEISEKSEIFDDQFSVERPDGSNFTLKIRSTKLEDSAMYFCASSEIARNNEQFFGPGTRLTVL.

A single count supports this clone. The chain has TRBV7-9 and TRBJ2-1; TRBD2 matches at 7 bases. V lost 7 bases to trimming and J lost 2 bases; unmatched junction nucleotides: 11. CDR1 SEHNR and CDR2 FQNEAQ come from the germline V gene (reference sequence). CDR3 size: 16 residues. The chain's CDR3 is CASNRPIAGAYNEQFF. CDR3 DNA sequence: TGTGCCAGCAACCGACCCATAGCGGGTGCCTACAATGAGCAGTTCTTC.

V usage is TRBV15 and J usage is TRBJ2-7; a possible D gene is TRBD1 (6 bases). Germline V gives CDR1 LNHNV, CDR2 YYDKDF (reference sequence). V shed 0 bases and J shed 7 bases, with 13 bases lying between them. The CDR3 is made up of 14 amino acids. CDR3 DNA: TGTGCCACCAGCAGAGAGGGGACACTGACGGAGCAGTACTTC. Translation: CATSREGTLTEQYF.

This sequence joins TRBV19 and TRBJ1-2; the D gene is possibly TRBD1 (5 bases). Germline V lookup: CDR1 LNHDA, CDR2 SQIVND (reference sequence). The CDR3 loop spans 14 amino acids. With 6 bases removed from V and 4 bases from J, the gap between germline ends came to 15 bases. The CDR3 sequence: CASSPRKGAYGYTF. CDR3 coding DNA: TGTGCCAGTAGCCCCAGGAAAGGGGCCTATGGCTACACCTTC. Full variable domain (missing parts from reference TRBV19 and TRBJ1-2): DGGITQSPKYLFRKEGQNVTLSCEQNLNHDAMYWYRQDPGQGLRLIYYSQIVNDFQKGDIAEGYSVSREKKESFPLTVTSAQKNPTAFYLCASSPRKGAYGYTFGSGTRLTVV.

This chain uses TRBV20-1 with TRBJ1-2; TRBD1 agrees at 7 bases. From germline, CDR1 is DFQATT and CDR2 SNEGSKA (reference sequence). Trimming removed 6 bases from V and 4 bases from J; junction bases left unmatched: 2. CDR3 length: 11 amino acids. DNA of the CDR3: TGCAGTGCAAGGACAGGCTATGGCTACACCTTC. It encodes CSARTGYGYTF.

This chain joins TRBV4-3 and TRBJ2-7; D is uncertain. The CDR3 loop spans 15 amino acids. V was pared by 1 base and J by 0 bases, with 10 bases between. In germline, CDR1 is LGHNA, CDR2 YSLEER. CDR3 DNA sequence: TGCGCCAGCAGCCAAGCCCTCAGGTTCTCCTACGAGCAGTACTTC. Amino acid sequence: CASSQALRFSYEQYF.

Only a few counts were recorded for this clone. The rearrangement uses TRBV5-1 and TRBJ2-5, with 9 bases lining up with TRBD1. CDR1 and CDR2 from the germline V gene are SGHRS and YFSETQ. This CDR3 is built from 15 residues. V was clipped by 2 bases and J by 4 bases; unmatched bases: 6. Here the CDR3 reads CASSFNTGGAETQYF. CDR3 in DNA: TGCGCCAGCAGCTTCAATACAGGGGGCGCAGAGACCCAGTACTTC.

This clone has more than one count but fewer than ten. The chain carries TRBV18 and TRBJ2-1; D not certain. V was clipped by 2 bases and J by 7 bases, with 3 bases between them. Germline lookup yields CDR1 KGHSH and CDR2 LQKENI. There are 11 residues in the CDR3. CDR3 residues: CASSPMNEQFF. The DNA for the CDR3 is TGTGCCAGCTCACCAATGAATGAGCAGTTCTTC.

The chain links TRBV27 to TRBJ1-5; a possible D gene is TRBD1 (5 bases). CDR1 is MNHEY and CDR2 is SMNVEV in the germline V gene (reference sequence). Between the trimmed V and J ends, which lost 5 bases and 1 base, there was a span of 15 bases. The CDR3 loop spans 16 amino acids. CDR3 sequence (DNA): TGTGCCAGCAGTGCCTTAAGGGGTGGAAGCAATCAGCCCCAGCATTTT. As protein: CASSALRGGSNQPQHF.